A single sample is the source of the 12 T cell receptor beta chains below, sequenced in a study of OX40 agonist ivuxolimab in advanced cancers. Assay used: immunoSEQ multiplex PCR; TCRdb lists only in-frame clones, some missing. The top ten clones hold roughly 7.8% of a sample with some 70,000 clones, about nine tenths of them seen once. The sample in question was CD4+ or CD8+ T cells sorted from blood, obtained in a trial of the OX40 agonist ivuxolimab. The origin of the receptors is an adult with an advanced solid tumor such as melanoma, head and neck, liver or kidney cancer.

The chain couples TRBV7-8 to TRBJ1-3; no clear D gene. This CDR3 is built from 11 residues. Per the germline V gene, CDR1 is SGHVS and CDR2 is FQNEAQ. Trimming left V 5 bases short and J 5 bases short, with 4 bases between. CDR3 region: CASSPRNTIYF. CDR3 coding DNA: TGTGCCAGCAGCCCACGAAACACCATATATTTT.

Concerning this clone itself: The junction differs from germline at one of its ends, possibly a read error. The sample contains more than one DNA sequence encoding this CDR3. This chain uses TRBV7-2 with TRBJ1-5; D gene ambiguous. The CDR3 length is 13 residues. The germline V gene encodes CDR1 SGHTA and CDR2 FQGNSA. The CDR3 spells CASSLVVNKPQHF. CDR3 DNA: TGTGCAAGCAGCTTAGTTGTAAATAAGCCCCAGCATTTT. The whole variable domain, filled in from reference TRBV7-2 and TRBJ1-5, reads GAGVSQSPSNKVTEKGKDVELRCDPISGHTALYWYRQSLGQGLEFLIYFQGNSAPDKSGLPSDRFSAERTGGSVSTLTIQRTQQEDSAVYLCASSLVVNKPQHFGDGTRLSIL.

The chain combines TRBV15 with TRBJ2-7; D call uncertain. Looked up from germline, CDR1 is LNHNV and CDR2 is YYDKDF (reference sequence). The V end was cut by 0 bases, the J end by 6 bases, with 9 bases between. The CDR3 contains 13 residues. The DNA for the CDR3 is TGTGCCACCAGCAGAGATTGGCAGGCCGAGCAGTACTTC. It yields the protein CATSRDWQAEQYF.

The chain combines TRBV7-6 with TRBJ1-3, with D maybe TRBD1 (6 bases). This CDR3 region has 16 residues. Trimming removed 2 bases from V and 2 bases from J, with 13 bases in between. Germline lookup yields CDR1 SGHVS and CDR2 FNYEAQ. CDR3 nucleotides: TGTGCCAGCAGCTTAAGCTATACAGGGACTGGAAACACCATATATTTT. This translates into CASSLSYTGTGNTIYF.

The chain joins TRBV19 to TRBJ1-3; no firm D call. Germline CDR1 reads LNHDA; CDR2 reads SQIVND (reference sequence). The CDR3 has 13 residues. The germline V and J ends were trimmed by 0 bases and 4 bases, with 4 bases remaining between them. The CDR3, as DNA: TGTGCCAGTAGTATAGAAGAGGGAAACACCATATATTTT. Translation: CASSIEEGNTIYF. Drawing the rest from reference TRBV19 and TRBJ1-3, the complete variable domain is DGGITQSPKYLFRKEGQNVTLSCEQNLNHDAMYWYRQDPGQGLRLIYYSQIVNDFQKGDIAEGYSVSREKKESFPLTVTSAQKNPTAFYLCASSIEEGNTIYFGEGSWLTVV.

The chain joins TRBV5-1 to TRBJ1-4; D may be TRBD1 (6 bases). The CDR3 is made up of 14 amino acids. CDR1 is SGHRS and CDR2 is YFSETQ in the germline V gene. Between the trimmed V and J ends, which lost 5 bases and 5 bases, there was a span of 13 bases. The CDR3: CASSRQEPNEKLFF. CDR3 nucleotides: TGCGCCAGCAGTCGACAGGAGCCGAATGAAAAACTGTTTTTT.

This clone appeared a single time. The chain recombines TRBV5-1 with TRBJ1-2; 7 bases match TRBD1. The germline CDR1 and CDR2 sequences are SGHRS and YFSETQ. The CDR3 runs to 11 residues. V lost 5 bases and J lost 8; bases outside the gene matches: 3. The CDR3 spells CASRQGDGYTF. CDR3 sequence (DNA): TGCGCCAGCAGGCAGGGGGACGGCTACACCTTC.

The CDR3 spells CASSLGGSYNEQFF. The CDR3, as DNA: TGTGCCAGCAGTTTAGGGGGCTCCTACAATGAGCAGTTCTTC. The genes are TRBV28 and TRBJ2-1; D tentatively reads TRBD1 or TRBD2 (5 bases each). CDR3 length: 14 residues. The ends were cut back, 2 bases at V and 0 bases at J, with 5 bases in the middle. The germline V gene encodes CDR1 MDHEN and CDR2 SYDVKM.

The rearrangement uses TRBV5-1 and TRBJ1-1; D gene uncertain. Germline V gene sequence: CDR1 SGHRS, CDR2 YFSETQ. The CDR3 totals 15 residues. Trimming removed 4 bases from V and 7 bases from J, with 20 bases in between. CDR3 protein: CASSPDSPAGGEAFF. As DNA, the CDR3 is TGCGCCAGCAGCCCGGACTCCCCGGCAGGCGGTGAAGCTTTCTTT.

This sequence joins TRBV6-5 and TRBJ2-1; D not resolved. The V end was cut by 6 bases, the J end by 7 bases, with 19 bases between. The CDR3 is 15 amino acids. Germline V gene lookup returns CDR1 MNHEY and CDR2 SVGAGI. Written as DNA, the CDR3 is TGTGCCAGCAGCTCCAGTTACATAGCTGGGAATGAGCAGTTCTTC. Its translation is CASSSSYIAGNEQFF.

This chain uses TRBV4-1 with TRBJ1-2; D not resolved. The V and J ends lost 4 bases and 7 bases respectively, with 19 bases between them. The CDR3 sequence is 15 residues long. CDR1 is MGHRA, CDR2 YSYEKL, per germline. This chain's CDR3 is CASSPQTTAVSGYTF. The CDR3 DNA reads TGCGCCAGCAGCCCTCAGACAACCGCAGTGTCTGGCTACACCTTC.

The CDR3 reads CASSLLAGTGELFF. The CDR3 nucleotides read TGTGCCAGCAGTTTACTAGCGGGGACCGGGGAGCTGTTTTTT. V usage is TRBV28 and J usage is TRBJ2-2, with 9 bases identical to TRBD2. Unmatched junction bases numbered 0, after V lost 2 bases and J lost 5 bases. Germline V gene lookup returns CDR1 MDHEN and CDR2 SYDVKM. The CDR3 has 14 residues.